A selection of T cell receptor beta chains follows, all from one sample in a study of blood T cell repertoires in COVID-19. This table comes from immunoSEQ multiplex PCR, and its TCRdb copy is limited to in-frame clones, with some not included. The sample yields about 26,000 clones, over 90% seen once. The source material was peripheral blood. The receptors here all came from a human donor in a cohort sampled during active COVID-19. Both conserved end residues are trimmed from each CDR3. Some rows have no size entry. The others give once, few or many, or a class for an expanded clone.

>NA|TRBV11-3
ASSWTQSSYEQY
>NA|TRBV6-5
ATRHSYNSPLH
>once|TRBV9
ASSVEGVGNTIY
>NA|TRBV7-9
ASSYDRGNYYEQY
>NA|TRBV27
ASKDARGRGGYT
>NA|TRBV10-1
ASSESGGGGEQY
>NA|TRBV18
ASSPQRGLNTGELF
>NA|TRBV6-4
ASSPSYTGELF
>NA|TRBV3-1/TRBV3-2
ASSPGGASTDTQY
>NA|TRBV9
ASSARTGAGGYT
>NA|TRBV11-2
ASSYLAGYGSYNEQF
>NA|TRBV9
ASSVGAVLPYEQY
>NA|TRBV19
ASSIRGDTDTQY
>NA|TRBV5-1
ASSLNPGKNTEAF
>NA|TRBV28
ASSFSTSGYTDTQY
>NA|TRBV11-1
ASSPGTGARELF
>NA|TRBV29-1
SVSDTEAF
>NA|TRBV3-1/TRBV3-2
ASSQTRPGTNEKLF
>NA|TRBV7-9
ASSSGAGAY
>NA|TRBV6-5
ASTPGQTYEQY
>NA|TRBV12-3/TRBV12-4
ASRLDRGRRI
>NA|TRBV15
ATSAQGVGNTIY
>once|TRBV27
ASSLSGPPELGYEQY
>NA|TRBV7-2
ASSLRFGGGNYEQY
>NA|TRBV7-7
ASSLRGLAQETQY
>NA|TRBV5-6
ASSLTTSGRGNIQY
>NA|TRBV5-1
ASSFGADEKLF
>NA|TRBV30
AWSVGQGAKYEQY
>NA|TRBV2
ASSGVGVNTDTQY
>few|TRBV19
ASRGQGADQPQH
>NA|TRBV27
ASSRTSGGAWY
>NA|TRBV3-1/TRBV3-2
ASSQGSGGTQY
>NA|TRBV5-1
ASSSPGQGGSPLH
>NA|TRBV11-3
ASSLAGGGFDEQF
>NA|TRBV13
ASSLSSAGAF
>NA|TRBV6-1
ASSEQGANYGYT